This T cell receptor (beta chain) was documented in a study of regulatory T cells. Notes on the study in general: In CD3G-deficient patients, conventional CD4+ T cells were enriched for hydrophobic CDR3 residues at positions 6 and 7.

Amplification used 52 TRBV primers and 13 TRBJ primers. This table comes from immunoSEQ multiplex PCR, and its TCRdb copy is limited to in-frame clones, with some not included. The sample has some 30,000 clones, 85% to 95% seen once. The CDR3 consists of 14 residues. CDR1 is SGHAT and CDR2 is FQNNGV in the germline V gene. Germline trimming cut 5 bases from V and 0 bases from J; bases unmatched to any gene: 3. This clone came up a few times. Its antigen is undetermined. The receptor was derived from a child aged 2 to 10 with CD3G deficiency. The V call is TRBV11-2, the J call TRBJ2-7; TRBD1 matches 8 bases. The sample taken for sequencing was conventional CD4+ T cells sorted from blood. In nucleotides, the CDR3 is TGTGCCAGCAGCGTTGGGACAGGCTCCTACGAGCAGTACTTC. It specifies CASSVGTGSYEQYF.